Listed below are T cell receptor beta chains from one sample, sequenced in a study of blood T cell repertoires in COVID-19. Libraries were prepared by immunoSEQ multiplex PCR; TCRdb keeps only in-frame clonotypes and omits some of them. The sample has about 240,000 clones, about four fifths seen once. The sequencing input was PBMCs or T cells enriched from blood (not recorded which). Source of these receptors: a woman aged 40-49 years who had been exposed to COVID-19. CDR3s include the opening cysteine and the closing phenylalanine or tryptophan. Fields, in order: CDR3 length, clone size, D gene, J gene, V gene, CDR3 protein, CDR3 DNA. D genes are given only for firm matches. Expanded clones get a size class; other rows say once, few or many, or leave the size out.

>16|-|TRBD2|TRBJ2-5|TRBV9
CASSVGPSGGRETQYF
TGTGCCAGCAGCGTAGGGCCCAGCGGGGGACGGGAGACCCAGTACTTC
>16|-|TRBD2|TRBJ2-5|TRBV7-3
CASSLNGGGAPETQYF
TGTGCCAGCAGCTTAAATGGCGGGGGGGCCCCAGAGACCCAGTACTTC
>16|-|-|TRBJ1-5|TRBV12-5
CASGLVLGGGDQPQHF
TGTGCTAGTGGTTTGGTACTGGGGGGGGGTGATCAGCCCCAGCATTTT
>10|-|-|TRBJ2-5|TRBV6-1
CASSDPFQYF
TGTGCCAGCAGTGACCCCTTCCAGTACTTC
>14|-|-|TRBJ1-1|TRBV7-8
CASSSHGALPEAFF
TGTGCCAGCAGCTCCCATGGAGCCTTGCCCGAAGCTTTCTTT
>15|many|-|TRBJ2-7|TRBV5-6
CASSLWAGLQYEQYF
TGTGCCAGCAGCTTGTGGGCAGGGCTCCAGTACGAGCAGTACTTC
>15|-|TRBD1|TRBJ1-4|TRBV5-1
CASSPDRPTNEKLFF
TGCGCCAGCAGCCCGGACAGGCCAACTAATGAAAAACTGTTTTTT
>15|-|-|TRBJ1-1|TRBV5-5
CASSVGTNRGTEAFF
TGTGCCAGCAGCGTGGGGACAAACCGGGGGACTGAAGCTTTCTTT
>14|-|TRBD1|TRBJ2-1|TRBV27
CASRVQGAYNEQFF
TGTGCCAGCAGAGTACAGGGGGCGTACAATGAGCAGTTCTTC
>13|few|TRBD1|TRBJ1-2|TRBV5-1
CASSATGDYGYTF
TGCGCCAGCAGCGCGACAGGGGACTATGGCTACACCTTC
>14|-|-|TRBJ1-2|TRBV27
CASSSHGDRDGYTF
TGTGCCAGCAGTTCCCACGGGGATAGGGATGGCTACACCTTC
>16|-|TRBD2|TRBJ2-3|TRBV7-2
CASSYTSGGSTDTQYF
TGTGCCAGCAGCTATACTAGCGGGGGATCCACAGATACGCAGTATTTT
>14|-|TRBD1|TRBJ2-5|TRBV7-2
CASSPTGWQETQYF
TGTGCCAGCAGTCCGACAGGGTGGCAGGAGACCCAGTACTTC
>14|once|-|TRBJ1-6|TRBV11-1
CASSLHGDNSPLHF
TGTGCCAGCAGCTTACACGGGGATAATTCACCCCTCCACTTT
>15|-|TRBD1|TRBJ1-4|TRBV28
CASSTPQGAREKLFF
TGTGCCAGCAGTACCCCACAGGGGGCGCGTGAAAAACTGTTTTTT
>15|-|-|TRBJ1-1|TRBV6-5
CASSYDSLMNTEAFF
TGTGCCAGCAGTTACGACAGCCTGATGAACACTGAAGCTTTCTTT
>14|-|-|TRBJ2-7|TRBV4-1
CASSQESFSYEQYF
TGCGCCAGCAGCCAAGAGTCCTTTTCCTACGAGCAGTACTTC
>15|once|TRBD2|TRBJ2-7|TRBV27
CASSLTSGSPYEQYF
TGTGCCAGCAGTTTAACTAGCGGGTCTCCCTACGAGCAGTACTTC
>16|-|TRBD2|TRBJ2-2|TRBV3-1/TRBV3-2
CASSQGSGKNTGELFF
TGTGCCAGCAGCCAAGGTAGCGGGAAGAACACCGGGGAGCTGTTTTTT
>14|-|-|TRBJ2-7|TRBV6-6
CASSYGLGAYEQYF
TGTGCCAGCAGTTACGGCCTCGGGGCCTACGAGCAGTACTTC
>17|-|-|TRBJ2-6|TRBV19
CASSSTGRSLGANVLTF
TGTGCCAGTAGTAGCACAGGGCGTTCATTAGGGGCCAACGTCCTGACTTTC
>15|once|TRBD1|TRBJ1-1|TRBV19
CASRASQGMNTEAFF
TGTGCCAGTAGGGCTTCACAGGGGATGAACACTGAAGCTTTCTTT
>12|-|-|TRBJ1-4|TRBV30
CAWSVQGYSMFF
TGTGCCTGGAGTGTACAGGGATATTCGATGTTTTTT
>17|-|-|TRBJ2-6|TRBV3-1/TRBV3-2
CASSPRGGGGGANVLTF
TGTGCCAGCAGCCCCCGCGGAGGGGGGGGTGGGGCCAACGTCCTGACTTTC
>14|-|-|TRBJ1-4|TRBV28
CASIPLGGNEKLFF
TGTGCCAGCATCCCCCTGGGGGGTAATGAAAAACTGTTTTTT
>16|-|-|TRBJ2-2|TRBV14
CASKRGDRVNTGELFF
TGTGCCAGCAAAAGGGGGGACAGAGTCAACACCGGGGAGCTGTTTTTT
>15|-|TRBD1|TRBJ1-2|TRBV19
CASVTSGGEDYGYTF
TGTGCCAGTGTAACCTCAGGGGGCGAGGACTATGGCTACACCTTC
>16|-|-|TRBJ2-6|TRBV7-3
CASSLSPGTGANVLTF
TGTGCCAGCAGCTTAAGCCCGGGGACTGGGGCCAACGTCCTGACTTTC
>14|-|TRBD1|TRBJ1-1|TRBV20-1
CSASRDRGYTEAFF
TGCAGTGCTAGTAGGGACAGGGGTTACACTGAAGCTTTCTTT
>15|-|-|TRBJ1-5|TRBV7-2
CASSSWGGSNQPQHF
TGTGCCAGCAGCTCCTGGGGGGGAAGCAATCAGCCCCAGCATTTT
>14|-|-|TRBJ2-6|TRBV30
CAWTYSHGANVLTF
TGTGCCTGGACCTACTCCCATGGGGCCAACGTCCTGACTTTC
>15|once|TRBD1|TRBJ2-2|TRBV27
CASSLRGRSNGELFF
TGTGCCAGCAGTTTGAGGGGGCGTAGTAACGGGGAGCTGTTTTTT
>16|-|TRBD1|TRBJ1-2|TRBV19
CASGVLGTGPNYGYTF
TGTGCCAGTGGGGTCCTGGGGACAGGGCCTAACTATGGCTACACCTTC
>13|-|-|TRBJ1-1|TRBV29-1
CSVPAGLDTEAFF
TGCAGCGTGCCCGCGGGCTTGGACACTGAAGCTTTCTTT
>14|-|TRBD1|TRBJ1-2|TRBV3-1/TRBV3-2
CASSLPGQIYGYTF
TGTGCCAGCAGCCTGCCGGGACAGATCTATGGCTACACCTTC
>15|-|TRBD1|TRBJ1-1|TRBV5-1
CASSLGQGGKTEAFF
TGCGCCAGCAGCTTGGGACAGGGAGGTAAAACTGAAGCTTTCTTT
>14|-|TRBD2|TRBJ2-7|TRBV5-4
CASSLAGVWDEQYF
TGTGCCAGCAGTCTAGCGGGGGTTTGGGACGAGCAGTACTTC
>16|-|TRBD1|TRBJ1-2|TRBV19
CASSIAGTGNRYGYTF
TGTGCCAGTAGTATAGCGGGGACAGGGAATCGGTATGGCTACACCTTC
>15|few|-|TRBJ1-4|TRBV19
CASRRAGATNEKLFF
TGTGCCAGTAGACGCGCGGGGGCAACTAATGAAAAACTGTTTTTT
>13|-|-|TRBJ2-5|TRBV3-1/TRBV3-2
CASSQELRETQYF
TGTGCCAGCAGCCAAGAATTGCGAGAGACCCAGTACTTC
>14|once|-|TRBJ1-1|TRBV18
CASSPQEMNTEAFF
TGTGCCAGCTCACCACAGGAGATGAACACTGAAGCTTTCTTT
>14|-|-|TRBJ1-1|TRBV3-1/TRBV3-2
CASSQFTGNTEAFF
TGTGCCAGCAGCCAATTTACAGGGAACACTGAAGCTTTCTTT
>13|-|-|TRBJ1-4|TRBV12-3/TRBV12-4
CASPLGGLEKLFF
TGTGCCAGCCCCCTCGGCGGGCTAGAAAAACTGTTTTTT
>13|-|-|TRBJ1-5|TRBV28
CASRRGGGQPQHF
TGTGCCAGCAGGCGGGGAGGGGGTCAGCCCCAGCATTTT
>14|-|-|TRBJ1-2|TRBV7-2
CASSLHTGYYGYTF
TGTGCCAGCAGCTTACATACAGGGTACTATGGCTACACCTTC
>13|-|-|TRBJ1-1|TRBV12-5
CASGSETDTEAFF
TGTGCTAGTGGTTCGGAGACAGACACTGAAGCTTTCTTT
>14|-|TRBD1|TRBJ1-2|TRBV9
CASSEPGTGDGYTF
TGTGCCAGCAGCGAACCCGGGACAGGGGATGGCTACACCTTC
>17|-|TRBD1|TRBJ1-4|TRBV4-1
CASTPVQGAADDEKLFF
TGCGCCAGCACCCCGGTACAGGGGGCGGCGGACGATGAAAAACTGTTTTTT
>15|-|TRBD1|TRBJ1-4|TRBV9
CASSVRTGANEKLFF
TGTGCCAGCAGCGTACGGACAGGGGCGAATGAAAAACTGTTTTTT
>15|-|TRBD1|TRBJ1-1|TRBV7-2
CASSLWDRGWAEAFF
TGTGCCAGCAGCTTATGGGACAGGGGGTGGGCTGAAGCTTTCTTT